The following is a TCR beta chain sequence with its context. Its antigen is not identified. The sample originates from a study of T-cell memory formation after mild COVID-19. TCRdb used MiXCR to reprocess the 5' RACE reads, holding one entry per CDR3 protein. Of 300,000 to 350,000 distinct CDR3 sequences in the sample, 10% to 15% were seen once. Regarding the study as a whole: Some responding clones appeared in pre-infection memory, suggesting cross-reactive memory joined.

The CDR3 is 12 residues long. Germline V CDR1 and CDR2: MNHEY, SVGAGI. The ends were cut back, 1 base at V and 4 bases at J, with 4 bases in the middle. Sample: PBMCs or a T cell subset sorted from them (not recorded which). This sequence joins TRBV6-5 and TRBJ1-1; D remains unclear. The TCR comes from a man aged 18 to 30 who had mild COVID-19 (a few samples of this study predate the infection). Cell type and time point are not known. The CDR3 DNA follows: TGTGCCAGCAGTTACTTGGGCACTGAAGCTTTCTTT. It specifies CASSYLGTEAFF.